The rows below give T cell receptor beta chains drawn from one sample of a study of identical twins. TCRdb passed the 5' RACE reads through MiXCR, listing each CDR3 protein once. The sample holds 750,000 to 950,000 distinct CDR3 sequences, approximately 13% seen once. Another study also made use of these data, one on yellow fever vaccine responses in identical twins.

The sample was PBMCs. The receptors derive from a woman between 18 and 29 years old in good health. Both conserved end residues are part of each CDR3. A D gene is named only where the DNA matches it firmly. Some rows mark clone size as missing; the rest say once, few, many or name a class of expanded clone.

d_call clone_size j_call v_call cdr3_nt cdr3_aa
- few TRBJ2-7 TRBV7-8 TGTGCCAGCAGCTTAGAACGACGCGGGACCTACGAGCAGTACTTC CASSLERRGTYEQYF
TRBD1 - TRBJ1-2 TRBV7-8 TGTGCCAGCAGCCGACAGGGCACCGCGGAATATGGCTACACCTTC CASSRQGTAEYGYTF
- - TRBJ2-2 TRBV5-1 TGCGCCAGCAGGGTTGACAGGTTCGGAAACACCGGGGAGCTGTTTTTT CASRVDRFGNTGELFF
TRBD1 few TRBJ2-1 TRBV6-2/TRBV6-3 TGTGCCAGCAGTTTCTGGACAGGGGGTTTGAATGAGCAGTTCTTC CASSFWTGGLNEQFF
- - TRBJ2-2 TRBV5-5 TGTGCCAGCAGCTTGCGAGAAATAGGGACCGGGGAGCTGTTTTTT CASSLREIGTGELFF
TRBD1 few TRBJ2-2 TRBV2 TGTGCCAGCGACGGGACAGGGGGGGAGCTGTTTTTT CASDGTGGELFF
- - TRBJ2-7 TRBV5-5 TGTGCCAGCAGCCCGGGCCAGGTTCACGAGCAGTACTTC CASSPGQVHEQYF
TRBD2 few TRBJ2-5 TRBV10-3 TGTGCCATCCGGACTAGCGGACAAGAGACCCAGTACTTC CAIRTSGQETQYF
- few TRBJ2-1 TRBV11-2 TGTGCCAGCAGCTTAGGGGCAGGCCACTCCTACAATGAGCAGTTCTTC CASSLGAGHSYNEQFF
- few TRBJ2-1 TRBV7-3 TGTGCCAGCAGCTTATGGGTCGGGTCCGATGAGCAGTTCTTC CASSLWVGSDEQFF